This T cell receptor beta chain comes out of a study of cytomegalovirus exposure and HLA in healthy donors. The CDR3 length is 17 residues. Germline CDR1 MGHRA, CDR2 YSYEKL. Trimming took 0 bases from V and 2 from J, leaving 17 bases between them. The PCR ran on 60 Vbeta and 13 Jbeta primers. Clones were read by immunoSEQ multiplex PCR, and TCRdb kept only the in-frame ones, dropping some. The data hold 150,000 or so clones, with about 80% observed a single time. Material: PBMCs. The V call is TRBV4-1, the J call TRBJ2-7, with D maybe TRBD2 (5 bases). This TCR was recovered from a female donor in good health and CMV-seronegative. CDR3 in amino acids: CASSQDPPPSGTYEQYF. The CDR3 nucleotides read TGCGCCAGCAGCCAAGACCCTCCTCCTTCGGGAACCTACGAGCAGTACTTC.